This TCR beta chain emerged from a study of cytomegalovirus exposure and HLA in healthy donors. This clone was seen only once. Looked up from germline, CDR1 is MNHEY and CDR2 is SVGAGI. J was trimmed by 3 bases and V by 5 bases; bases with no gene match: 3. This CDR3 has 15 residues. Using immunoSEQ multiplex PCR, the repertoire was profiled, and TCRdb retains in-frame clones only, with some absent. Altogether some 110,000 clones are present, 88% being singletons, with the ten largest covering roughly 2%. V usage is TRBV6-5 and J usage is TRBJ2-1, with 11 bases fitting TRBD2. This sequence was found in a woman aged 18-29 years in good health and CMV-seropositive. The sample taken for sequencing was PBMCs. This CDR3 reads CASSTGLAVYNEQFF. CDR3 bases: TGTGCCAGCAGTACGGGACTAGCGGTCTACAATGAGCAGTTCTTC.